This T cell receptor (beta chain) came from a study of early T cells in non-severe SARS-CoV-2 infection listed by TCRdb under 2021. Concerning the study at large: Because TCR sequencing was done on bulk RNA from unsorted whole blood, the alpha and beta chains could not be paired.

What the work shows at the level of the full study, not this receptor alone: VDJdb matching was skewed toward anti-spike CD8 responses, so virus-specific expansions were likely underestimated and private and CD4 specificities were missed.

A note on this clonotype: Its antigen is unknown. Within one base of it there is no much larger clone, and no base qualities were kept.

Library method: 5' RACE. Reads for this sample came from a NextSeq 500. The TCR library protocol attached unique molecular identifiers to individual cDNA molecules to correct for sequencing error and PCR bias. TCR alpha and beta chains were both sequenced, and the abundances of alpha and beta sequences in each sample were closely correlated with each other. In the authors' own workflow: V gene, J gene and CDR3 annotation of TCR sequences was performed with Decombinator V4. TCRs were defined as expanded if a significant change between any two time points was detected under a Poisson model with p below 0.0001. TCR abundances were normalised to the total number of TCRs sequenced per sample and were expressed as counts per million. MAIT TCRs were defined by TRAV1-2 paired with TRAJ12, TRAJ20 or TRAJ33, and iNKT TCRs by TRAV10 paired with TRAJ18. VDJdb, accessed 1 November 2021, was searched for CMV, EBV and SARS-CoV-2 annotated TCRs, with TCRs annotated for multiple antigens excluded. TCRdb handled the public reads itself, with Q25 trimming in fastp and clone calling in MiXCR, and kept productive beta chains. Records with the same CDR3 protein are collapsed into one entry carrying the most frequent genes and DNA. The V and J calls and clone size come from TCRdb's table, not from the authors' own analysis. The sample table records around 110,000 distinct CDR3 sequences; roughly 11% of these occur just once. The ten largest clones take up roughly 7.5% of the sample.

The V end gives up 6 bases and the J end 7 bases, leaving 10 bases in the junction not matched to a gene. The CDR3 runs 16 residues from the cysteine to the phenylalanine. Solely the CDR3 DNA is kept, with 48 bases framed from the first base. The study was a case-control design nested within a healthcare worker cohort in London, UK, with weekly nasopharyngeal swab PCR tests and blood sampling. Between 23 and 31 March 2020, the week of the UK lockdown, healthcare workers were enrolled and then followed up weekly for as long as 16 weeks. The receptor comes from an adult who was a healthcare worker with PCR-confirmed SARS-CoV-2 infection or an uninfected control (not recorded which). Sequenced: whole blood. The chain links TRBV12-3 or TRBV12-4 with TRBJ2-7, with 15 bases in between that match TRBD2. The DNA reads TGTGCCAGCAGCCCGGCGGGACTAGCGGGAGGAAGTGAGCAGTACTTC. Protein translation: CASSPAGLAGGSEQYF.